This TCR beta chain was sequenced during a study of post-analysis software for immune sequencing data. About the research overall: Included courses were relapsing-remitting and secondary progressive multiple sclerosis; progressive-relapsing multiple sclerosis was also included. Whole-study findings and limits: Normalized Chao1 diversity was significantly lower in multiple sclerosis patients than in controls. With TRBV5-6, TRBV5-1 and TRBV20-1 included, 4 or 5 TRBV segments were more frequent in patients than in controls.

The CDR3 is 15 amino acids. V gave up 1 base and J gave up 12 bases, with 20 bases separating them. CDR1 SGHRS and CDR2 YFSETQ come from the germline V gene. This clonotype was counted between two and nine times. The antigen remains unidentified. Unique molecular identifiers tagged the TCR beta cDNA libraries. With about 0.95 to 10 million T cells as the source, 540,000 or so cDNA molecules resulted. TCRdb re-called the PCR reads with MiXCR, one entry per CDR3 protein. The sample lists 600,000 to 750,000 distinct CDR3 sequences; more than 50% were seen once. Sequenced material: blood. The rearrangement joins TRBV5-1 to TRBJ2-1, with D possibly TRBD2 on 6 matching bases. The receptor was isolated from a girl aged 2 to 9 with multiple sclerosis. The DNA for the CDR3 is TGCGCCAGCAGCTTGCCCCAGGACGGGCCCGGGGGGCAGTTCTTC. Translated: CASSLPQDGPGGQFF. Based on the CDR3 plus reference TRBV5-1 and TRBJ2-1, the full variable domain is KAGVTQTPRYLIKTRGQQVTLSCSPISGHRSVSWYQQTPGQGLQFLFEYFSETQRNKGNFPGRFSGRQFSNSRSEMNVSTLELGDSALYLCASSLPQDGPGGQFFGPGTRLTVL.